The 12 T cell receptor beta chains listed next were all sequenced from one sample in a study of cytomegalovirus exposure and HLA in healthy donors. This PCR relied on a set of 60 Vbeta primers and 13 Jbeta primers. Using immunoSEQ multiplex PCR, the repertoire was profiled, and TCRdb retains in-frame clones only, with some absent. Of roughly 110,000 clones listed, roughly 70% are singletons. What was sequenced was PBMCs. The receptor source for this set is a woman aged 40-49 years in good health and CMV-seropositive.

The chain uses TRBV12-5 and TRBJ1-1; 7 positions agree with TRBD1. Germline assignment: CDR1 LGHNT and CDR2 FRNRAP. V shed 2 bases and J 2 bases; nucleotides not matched to a gene: 5. The CDR3 contains 15 residues. DNA of the CDR3: TGTGCTAGTGGTTTGCCGACAGGGCAAAACACTGAAGCTTTCTTT. Its protein product is CASGLPTGQNTEAFF.

The chain has TRBV5-1 and TRBJ2-1; TRBD1 aligns across 10 bases. Germline CDR1 SGHRS, CDR2 YFSETQ. The CDR3 runs 15 residues. V lost 1 base, J lost 5 bases, and 3 bases stayed unmatched. DNA for the CDR3: TGCGCCAGCAGCTTGTGGGACAGGGGTGACAATGAGCAGTTCTTC. The encoded protein is CASSLWDRGDNEQFF.

The CDR3 DNA reads TGCAGCGTGGGATCTGGACGGGCGGGAGAGACCCAGTACTTC. It yields the protein CSVGSGRAGETQYF. The V call is TRBV29-1, the J call TRBJ2-5, with D tentatively TRBD2 (5 bases). This CDR3 region has 14 residues. In germline, CDR1 is SQVTM, CDR2 ANQGSEA. The germline V and J ends were trimmed by 6 bases and 4 bases, with 18 bases remaining between them.

The chain recombines TRBV6-5 with TRBJ1-2, with 7 bases identical to TRBD1. The CDR3 covers 13 residues. V shed 6 bases, J shed 4 bases, and the junction held 5 bases outside the gene matches. Looked up from germline, CDR1 is MNHEY and CDR2 is SVGAGI. This CDR3 is CASSSRTGYGYTF. The DNA of the CDR3 is TGTGCCAGCAGCTCCCGGACAGGCTATGGCTACACCTTC.

V gene TRBV7-8 combines with J gene TRBJ2-2, with D possibly TRBD2 on 7 matching bases. Trimming took off 11 bases at V and 4 bases at J, with 17 bases between the two ends. The CDR3 length is 14 residues. Germline lookup yields CDR1 SGHVS and CDR2 FQNEAQ. The CDR3 protein is CAGGGGSRTGELFF. The CDR3 DNA reads as TGTGCCGGGGGAGGGGGGTCTCGCACCGGGGAGCTGTTTTTT.

The chain is built from TRBV6-4 and TRBJ2-1; 9 bases fit TRBD2. The CDR3 is made up of 16 amino acids. Germline CDR1 MRHNA, CDR2 SNTAGT. V shed 0 bases and J 7 bases; nucleotides not matched to a gene: 7. The chain's CDR3 is CASSDSYGGGANEQFF. CDR3 nucleotides: TGTGCCAGCAGTGACTCCTATGGCGGGGGGGCGAATGAGCAGTTCTTC.

In its sample, this clone was seen a few times. The V gene is TRBV2, the J gene TRBJ2-1, with 12 bases matching TRBD2. There are 15 residues in the CDR3. J was trimmed by 4 bases and V by 4 bases; bases with no gene match: 2. Germline CDR1 and CDR2: SNHLY and FYNNEI. CDR3 sequence reads: CASSGTSGGYNEQFF. CDR3 bases: TGTGCCAGCAGTGGTACTAGCGGGGGGTACAATGAGCAGTTCTTC.

The chain has TRBV7-8 and TRBJ2-5; 8 nucleotides line up with TRBD2. This CDR3 region has 16 residues. Germline V gene lookup returns CDR1 SGHVS and CDR2 FQNEAQ. Trimming cost V 2 bases and J 2 bases; bases outside gene matches: 7. In DNA form, the CDR3 reads TGTGCCAGCAGCTTAAGAACTGGGACTAGTCAAGAGACCCAGTACTTC. This sequence encodes CASSLRTGTSQETQYF.

As DNA, the CDR3 is TGCAGTGCTAGAGAAAGCCTAACAGAGTTCTTC. Translated: CSARESLTEFF. This chain links TRBV20-1 with TRBJ2-1; D uncertain. Per germline, CDR1 DFQATT and CDR2 SNEGSKA (reference sequence). V lost 0 bases to trimming and J lost 14 bases, with 11 bases between them. The CDR3 has 11 residues.

This clone was recorded once. V and J are TRBV6-5 and TRBJ2-7; D might be TRBD2 (6 bases). This CDR3 is built from 13 residues. V lost 3 bases to trimming and J lost 1 base, with 7 bases between them. CDR1 is MNHEY and CDR2 is SVGAGI in the germline V gene. CDR3 amino acids: CASSYSGSYEQYF. CDR3 sequence (DNA): TGTGCCAGCAGTTATAGCGGTTCCTACGAGCAGTACTTC.

CDR3 protein: CASSSTGHPSAGELFF. In DNA form, the CDR3 reads TGCGCCAGCAGCTCCACCGGACACCCCAGTGCTGGGGAGCTGTTTTTT. The V and J genes are TRBV5-1 and TRBJ2-2, with D possibly being TRBD1 (5 bases). This CDR3 is built from 16 residues. The V gene's germline CDR1 is SGHRS and CDR2 YFSETQ. V was clipped by 3 bases and J by 8 bases, with 20 bases between them.

The chain carries TRBV30 and TRBJ2-3; D is unresolved. Per germline, CDR1 GTSNPN and CDR2 SVGIG (reference sequence). V was cut by 4 bases and J by 1 base, with 6 bases left in between. The CDR3 totals 12 residues. This CDR3 reads CAWNIGTDTQYF. In nucleotides, the CDR3 is TGTGCCTGGAATATCGGCACAGATACGCAGTATTTT.